Presented here are 21 T cell receptor beta chains from one specimen sequenced in a study of blood T cell repertoires in COVID-19. Profiled with immunoSEQ multiplex PCR; TCRdb holds only in-frame clones, not every one. Among under 350,000 clones listed, about nine tenths were seen once. The sample comprised PBMCs or T cells enriched from blood (not recorded which). The source is a woman aged 60-70 years who had recovered from COVID-19.

CDR3 amino acids: CASSLRDSTDTQYF. In DNA, the CDR3 is TGTGCCAGCAGTTTGAGGGATAGCACAGATACGCAGTATTTT. V usage is TRBV6-6 and J usage is TRBJ2-3, with D perhaps matching TRBD2 (5 bases). Germline-derived CDR1 and CDR2 are MNHNY and SVGAGI (reference sequence). V shed 4 bases and J shed 0 bases, with 8 bases lying between them. The CDR3 is 14 amino acids.

The V gene is TRBV7-9, the J gene TRBJ2-1, with 9 bases aligning to TRBD2. With 5 bases clipped from V and 7 bases from J, the junction kept 9 bases outside the gene matches. The CDR3 loop spans 15 amino acids. Germline loops: CDR1 SEHNR, CDR2 FQNEAQ (reference sequence). The CDR3, as DNA: TGTGCCAGCAGCCCCAAGGGACTAGCAGTAAATGAGCAGTTCTTC. Translating gives CASSPKGLAVNEQFF.

The V and J genes are TRBV24-1 and TRBJ2-2; 8 positions match TRBD2. With V trimmed by 6 bases and J by 0 bases, 8 bases remained unmatched. CDR1 is KGHDR, CDR2 SFDVKD, per germline. CDR3 length: 17 residues. CDR3 DNA: TGTGCCACCAGTATGGAGTTTAGCGGGGCGAACACCGGGGAGCTGTTTTTT. Amino acids: CATSMEFSGANTGELFF.

The J gene is TRBJ2-2, the V gene TRBV2; 12 positions agree with TRBD2. The CDR3 consists of 15 residues. V shed 6 bases, J shed 7 bases, and the junction held 6 bases outside the gene matches. The V gene's germline CDR1 is SNHLY and CDR2 FYNNEI. CDR3 in DNA: TGTGCCAGCAGGCGACTAGCGGGAGTTAGCGGGGAGCTGTTTTTT. Translating gives CASRRLAGVSGELFF.

This sequence joins TRBV12-3 or TRBV12-4 and TRBJ1-5, with D perhaps TRBD1 (5 bases). V lost 6 bases, J lost 7 bases, and 10 bases lay in between. This CDR3 region has 12 residues. Here the CDR3 DNA reads TGTGCCAGCAGCCTTGACAGCCAGCCCCAGCATTTT. Translated: CASSLDSQPQHF.

The chain employs TRBV18 and TRBJ1-1, with a weak D call TRBD1 (6 bases). The germline V gene encodes CDR1 KGHSH and CDR2 LQKENI. The V gene lost 3 bases and the J gene lost 0 bases, with 14 bases spanning the gap. The CDR3 totals 16 residues. DNA for the CDR3: TGTGCCAGCTCACCCCCGGGGGGCGCGTTGAACACTGAAGCTTTCTTT. Translation gives CASSPPGGALNTEAFF.

The chain carries TRBV3-1 (or the pseudogene TRBV3-2) and TRBJ1-1; TRBD1 aligns across 9 bases. This CDR3 region has 14 residues. Germline V CDR1 and CDR2: LGHDT, YNNKEL (reference sequence). The ends lost 0 bases at V and 4 bases at J; junction bases unmatched: 0. The CDR3 reads CASSQEDRGTEAFF. As DNA, the CDR3 is TGTGCCAGCAGCCAAGAGGACAGGGGCACTGAAGCTTTCTTT.

The V call is TRBV6-5, the J call TRBJ1-3; D remains ambiguous. Germline V gene lookup returns CDR1 MNHEY and CDR2 SVGAGI. The CDR3 runs 15 residues. Trimming removed 1 base from V and 0 bases from J, with 7 bases in between. CDR3 nucleotide sequence: TGTGCCAGCAGTTACTTCAGTACCTCTGGAAACACCATATATTTT. Translating it yields CASSYFSTSGNTIYF.

This rearrangement joins TRBV6-5 to TRBJ1-1, with TRBD1 matching 9 bases. Germline V CDR1 and CDR2: MNHEY, SVGAGI. The CDR3 covers 14 residues. V dropped 2 bases and J dropped 10; count of bases not matched to a gene: 8. The CDR3 bases are TGTGCCAGCAGTTACGCTTTACAGGGGGCGAGAGCTTTCTTT. Its protein is CASSYALQGARAFF.

This chain joins TRBV30 and TRBJ1-3; D gene ambiguous. V was pared by 8 bases and J by 4 bases, with 9 bases between. Germline lookup yields CDR1 GTSNPN and CDR2 SVGIG (reference sequence). This CDR3 has 11 residues. CDR3 protein: CALTRGNTIYF. Here the CDR3 DNA reads TGTGCCCTGACTCGGGGAAACACCATATATTTT.

This clone has only one observation. The chain employs TRBV7-8 and TRBJ2-1; the match to TRBD2 covers 11 bases. The V segment lost 3 bases and the J segment 0 bases; nucleotides outside the gene matches: 16. The CDR3 length is 21 residues. Germline values: CDR1 SGHVS, CDR2 FQNEAQ. The CDR3, as DNA: TGTGCCAGCAGCTTTAGTCGACTTCTAGCGGGGGGCCAGAGCTCCTACAATGAGCAGTTCTTC. Protein: CASSFSRLLAGGQSSYNEQFF.

The V and J genes are TRBV7-2 and TRBJ1-4; 7 bases align to TRBD1. The germline V gene encodes CDR1 SGHTA and CDR2 FQGNSA. CDR3 size: 14 residues. Trimming took 4 bases from V and 1 from J; bases not matched to a gene: 0. The CDR3 region has the DNA TGTGCCAGCAGCTGGGACAGAACTAATGAAAAACTGTTTTTT. Amino acids: CASSWDRTNEKLFF.

The J gene is TRBJ1-5, the V gene TRBV19; D is perhaps TRBD1 (5 bases). Trimming left V 5 bases short and J 6 bases short, with 17 bases between. The CDR3 spans 15 residues. Germline loops: CDR1 LNHDA, CDR2 SQIVND (reference sequence). The CDR3 sequence is CASSVGRAAGQPQHF. CDR3 DNA: TGTGCCAGTAGTGTTGGCAGGGCGGCTGGTCAGCCCCAGCATTTT.

This chain uses TRBV15 with TRBJ2-1; weak D call: TRBD1 (6 bases). Trimming took off 8 bases at V and 7 bases at J, with 12 bases between the two ends. This CDR3 comprises 12 residues. Germline V gene sequence: CDR1 LNHNV, CDR2 YYDKDF (reference sequence). This CDR3 reads CATQKGGNEQFF. CDR3 DNA sequence: TGTGCCACCCAAAAAGGGGGAAATGAGCAGTTCTTC.

This chain connects TRBV4-1 to TRBJ1-4; D remains unclear. Germline V gives CDR1 MGHRA, CDR2 YSYEKL. The V gene lost 6 bases and the J gene lost 1 base, with 12 bases spanning the gap. CDR3 length equals 15 residues. The CDR3: CASSQTPLTNEKLFF. The CDR3, as DNA: TGCGCCAGCAGTCAGACACCCCTAACTAATGAAAAACTGTTTTTT.

The chain links TRBV5-1 to TRBJ1-1; TRBD1 matches at 7 bases. The V gene end was trimmed by 4 bases and the J gene end by 2 bases; junction bases not matched to a gene: 5. Germline CDR1 and CDR2: SGHRS and YFSETQ. The CDR3 loop spans 14 amino acids. CDR3 bases: TGCGCCAGCAGCAGGGGACAGATCAACACTGAAGCTTTCTTT. Translated, it gives CASSRGQINTEAFF. Filled out from reference TRBV5-1 and TRBJ1-1, the complete variable domain reads KAGVTQTPRYLIKTRGQQVTLSCSPISGHRSVSWYQQTPGQGLQFLFEYFSETQRNKGNFPGRFSGRQFSNSRSEMNVSTLELGDSALYLCASSRGQINTEAFFGQGTRLTVV.

The chain couples TRBV29-1 to TRBJ2-3, with 10 bases fitting TRBD2. Germline V lookup: CDR1 SQVTM, CDR2 ANQGSEA. Trimming took 6 bases from V and 3 from J; bases not matched to a gene: 9. CDR3 size: 15 residues. CDR3 region: CSVERAGGSTDTQYF. The CDR3, as DNA: TGCAGCGTGGAACGAGCGGGAGGGAGTACAGATACGCAGTATTTT.

The genes are TRBV6-5 and TRBJ2-3; D is possibly TRBD1 (5 bases). V was trimmed by 5 bases and J by 5 bases, leaving 8 bases between them. The germline V gene has CDR1 MNHEY and CDR2 SVGAGI. CDR3 size: 12 residues. CDR3 in DNA: TGTGCCAGCAGTCCCACAGGAGATACGCAGTATTTT. Amino acid sequence: CASSPTGDTQYF.

This sequence joins TRBV6-4 and TRBJ2-1; the match to TRBD2 covers 7 bases. The CDR3 runs to 15 residues. CDR1 and CDR2 (germline): MRHNA, SNTAGT. After removal of 2 bases from V and 5 bases from J, the junction contained 6 bases not matched to a gene. The CDR3 loop is CASSDASSGHNEQFF. CDR3 nucleotides: TGTGCCAGCAGTGACGCGTCTAGCGGTCACAATGAGCAGTTCTTC.

This clone was counted between two and nine times. V gene TRBV3-1 (or the pseudogene TRBV3-2) combines with J gene TRBJ2-2; D gene uncertain. Germline V CDR1 and CDR2: LGHDT, YNNKEL (reference sequence). Trimming pared 1 base from V and 7 bases from J, leaving 4 bases between. This CDR3 is built from 12 residues. The CDR3 bases are TGTGCCAGCAGCCAAGGTATCGGGGAGCTGTTTTTT. It yields the protein CASSQGIGELFF.

In this sample, this clone turned up once. CDR3 in DNA: TGTGCCAGCAGTTTATTGACAGCCAACTATGGCTACACCTTC. Its protein product is CASSLLTANYGYTF. The chain links TRBV28 to TRBJ1-2; TRBD1 might be the D (5 bases). Trimming took 1 base from V and 2 from J, leaving 8 bases between them. The CDR3 runs to 14 residues. CDR1 and CDR2 (germline): MDHEN, SYDVKM.